These 6 T cell receptor beta chains were all obtained from the same sample, sequenced in a study of blood T cell repertoires in COVID-19. The assay was immunoSEQ multiplex PCR, and TCRdb's table has in-frame clones only and misses some. The sample records about 300,000 clones, under 90% being singletons. Sequenced: PBMCs or T cells enriched from blood (not recorded which). Receptors were obtained from a woman aged 18-29 years who had recovered from COVID-19.

The chain couples TRBV28 to TRBJ1-5; 8 positions agree with TRBD1. V dropped 8 bases and J dropped 15; count of bases not matched to a gene: 18. This CDR3 contains 14 residues. Germline V gene lookup returns CDR1 MDHEN and CDR2 SYDVKM. The CDR3 loop is CASPGRDRSPGGHF. The CDR3 nucleotides read TGTGCCAGCCCAGGTCGGGACAGGTCCCCCGGCGGGCATTTT.

Worth noting for this clone: Other nucleotide sequences in the sample specify the same CDR3. The chain is built from TRBV3-1 (or the pseudogene TRBV3-2) and TRBJ1-1; D uncertain. The CDR3 spans 13 residues. The ends were cut back, 4 bases at V and 1 base at J, with 7 bases in the middle. Per the germline V gene, CDR1 is LGHDT and CDR2 is YNNKEL (reference sequence). The CDR3: CASSPPWNTEAFF. The CDR3 coding sequence is TGTGCCAGCAGCCCTCCCTGGAACACTGAAGCTTTCTTT.

The chain carries TRBV7-6 and TRBJ2-2, with 9 positions matching TRBD1. There are 16 residues in the CDR3. V gave up 5 bases and J gave up 1 base; unmatched junction bases: 5. CDR1 is SGHVS, CDR2 FNYEAQ, per germline. The CDR3 region is CASSLGQGMNTGELFF. DNA of the CDR3: TGTGCCAGCAGCCTTGGACAGGGGATGAACACCGGGGAGCTGTTTTTT.

This chain uses TRBV7-9 with TRBJ2-7, with 7 bases aligning to TRBD2. CDR3 length: 15 residues. Unmatched junction bases numbered 7, after V lost 4 bases and J lost 1 base. Germline V lookup: CDR1 SEHNR, CDR2 FQNEAQ (reference sequence). The CDR3 region is CASSSLAADSYEQYF. DNA of the CDR3: TGTGCCAGCAGCTCTCTAGCGGCTGATTCCTACGAGCAGTACTTC. The full variable domain, in which reference TRBV7-9 and TRBJ2-7 provide the parts outside the CDR3, is DTGVSQNPRHKITKRGQNVTFRCDPISEHNRLYWYRQTLGQGPEFLTYFQNEAQLEKSRLLSDRFSAERPKGSFSTLEIQRTEQGDSAMYLCASSSLAADSYEQYFGPGTRLTVT.

The gene calls are TRBV6-5 and TRBJ2-7; a weak D match, TRBD2 (5 bases). Germline V gene data show CDR1 as MNHEY and CDR2 as SVGAGI. The CDR3 is made up of 14 amino acids. Trimming took off 2 bases at V and 3 bases at J, with 11 bases between the two ends. DNA for the CDR3: TGTGCCAGCAGTTACGATCTTACTAGCTACGAGCAGTACTTC. Its protein is CASSYDLTSYEQYF.

This clone was seen ten or more times. This chain joins TRBV5-5 and TRBJ2-1, with 11 positions matching TRBD2. Germline V gene lookup returns CDR1 SGHKS and CDR2 YYEKEE (reference sequence). The CDR3 runs to 15 residues. J lost 9 bases, V lost 0 bases, and 5 bases had no gene match. The CDR3: CASSLGTSGSSEQFF. The CDR3 DNA reads as TGTGCCAGCAGCTTGGGAACTAGCGGGAGCAGTGAGCAGTTCTTC.